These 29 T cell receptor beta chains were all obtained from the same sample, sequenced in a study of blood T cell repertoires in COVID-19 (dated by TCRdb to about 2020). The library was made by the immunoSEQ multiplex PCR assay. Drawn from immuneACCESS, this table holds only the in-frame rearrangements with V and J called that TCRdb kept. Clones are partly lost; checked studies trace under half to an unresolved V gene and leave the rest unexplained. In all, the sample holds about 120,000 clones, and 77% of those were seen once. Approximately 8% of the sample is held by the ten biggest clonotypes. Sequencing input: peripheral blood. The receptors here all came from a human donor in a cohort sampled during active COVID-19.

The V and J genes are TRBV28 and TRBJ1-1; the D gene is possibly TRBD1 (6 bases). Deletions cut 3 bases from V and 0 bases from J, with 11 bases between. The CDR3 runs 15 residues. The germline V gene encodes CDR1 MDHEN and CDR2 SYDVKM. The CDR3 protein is CASSLGGQLNTEAFF. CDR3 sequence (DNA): TGTGCCAGCAGTTTGGGGGGGCAGCTGAACACTGAAGCTTTCTTT. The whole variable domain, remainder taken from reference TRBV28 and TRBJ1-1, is DVKVTQSSRYLVKRTGEKVFLECVQDMDHENMFWYRQDPGLGLRLIYFSYDVKMKEKGDIPEGYSVSREKKERFSLILESASTNQTSMYLCASSLGGQLNTEAFFGQGTRLTVV.

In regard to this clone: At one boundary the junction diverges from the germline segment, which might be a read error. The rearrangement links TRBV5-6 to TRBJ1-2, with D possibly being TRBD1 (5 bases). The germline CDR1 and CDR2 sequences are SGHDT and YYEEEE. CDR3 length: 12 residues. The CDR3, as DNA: TGTGCCAGCAGCTTTCAGGGATATGCCTACACCTTC. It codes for CASSFQGYAYTF.

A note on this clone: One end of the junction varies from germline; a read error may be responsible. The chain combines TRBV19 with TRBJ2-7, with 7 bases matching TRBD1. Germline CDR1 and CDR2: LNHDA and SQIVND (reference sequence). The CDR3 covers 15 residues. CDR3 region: CAGSKGQVPTYEQYF. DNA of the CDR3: TGTGCCGGTAGTAAAGGACAGGTCCCTACCTACGAGCAGTACTTC.

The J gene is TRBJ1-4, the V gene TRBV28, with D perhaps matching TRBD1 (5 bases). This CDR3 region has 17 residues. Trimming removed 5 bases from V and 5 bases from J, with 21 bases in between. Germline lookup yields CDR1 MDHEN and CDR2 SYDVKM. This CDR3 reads CASSPQLMTVLNEKLFF. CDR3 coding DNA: TGTGCCAGCAGTCCCCAACTCATGACAGTACTAAATGAAAAACTGTTTTTT.

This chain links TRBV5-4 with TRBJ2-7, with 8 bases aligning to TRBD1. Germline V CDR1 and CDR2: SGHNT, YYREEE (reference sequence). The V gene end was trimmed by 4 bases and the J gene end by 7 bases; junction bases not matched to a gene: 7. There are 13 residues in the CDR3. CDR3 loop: CASSADRGREQYF. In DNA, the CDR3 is TGTGCCAGCAGCGCAGACAGGGGACGGGAGCAGTACTTC.

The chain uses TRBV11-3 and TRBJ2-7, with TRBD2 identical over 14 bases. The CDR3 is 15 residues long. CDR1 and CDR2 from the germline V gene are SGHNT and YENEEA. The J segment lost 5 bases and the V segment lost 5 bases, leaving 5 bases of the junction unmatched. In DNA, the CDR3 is TGTGCCAGCAGCCCCGGGACTAGCGGGAGTCACGAGCAGTACTTC. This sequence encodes CASSPGTSGSHEQYF.

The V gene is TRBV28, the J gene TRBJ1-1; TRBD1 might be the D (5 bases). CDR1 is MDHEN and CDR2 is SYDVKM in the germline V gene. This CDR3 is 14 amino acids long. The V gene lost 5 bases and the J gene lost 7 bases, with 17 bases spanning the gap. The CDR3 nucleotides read TGTGCCAGCAGTCCAGCAGACCTTAGGGGTGAAGCTTTCTTT. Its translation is CASSPADLRGEAFF.

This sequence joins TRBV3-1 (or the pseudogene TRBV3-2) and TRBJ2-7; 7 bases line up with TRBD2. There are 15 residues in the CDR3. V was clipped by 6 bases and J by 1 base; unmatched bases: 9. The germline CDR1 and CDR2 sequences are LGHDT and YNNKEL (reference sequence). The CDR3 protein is CASRSTSVPSYEQYF. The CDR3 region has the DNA TGTGCCAGCAGATCAACTAGCGTGCCTTCCTACGAGCAGTACTTC.

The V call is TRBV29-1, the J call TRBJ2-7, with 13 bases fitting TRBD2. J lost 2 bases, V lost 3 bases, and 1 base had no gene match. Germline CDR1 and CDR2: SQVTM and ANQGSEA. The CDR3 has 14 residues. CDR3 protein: CSVEGTSGTYEQYF. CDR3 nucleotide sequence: TGCAGCGTTGAGGGGACTAGCGGGACCTACGAGCAGTACTTC.

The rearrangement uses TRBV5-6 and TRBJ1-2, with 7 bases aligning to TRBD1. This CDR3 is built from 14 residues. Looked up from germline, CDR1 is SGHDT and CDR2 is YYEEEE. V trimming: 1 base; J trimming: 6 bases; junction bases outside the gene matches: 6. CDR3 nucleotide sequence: TGTGCCAGCAGCTTGAGCGCAGGGGGGCATGGCTACACCTTC. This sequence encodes CASSLSAGGHGYTF.

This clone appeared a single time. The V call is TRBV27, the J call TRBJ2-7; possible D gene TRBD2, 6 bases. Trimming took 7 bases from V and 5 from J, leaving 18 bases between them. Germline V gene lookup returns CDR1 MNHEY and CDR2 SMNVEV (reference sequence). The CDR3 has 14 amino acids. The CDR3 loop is CASISSVSGDEQYF. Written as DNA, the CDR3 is TGTGCCAGCATCTCCTCGGTTAGCGGCGACGAGCAGTACTTC.

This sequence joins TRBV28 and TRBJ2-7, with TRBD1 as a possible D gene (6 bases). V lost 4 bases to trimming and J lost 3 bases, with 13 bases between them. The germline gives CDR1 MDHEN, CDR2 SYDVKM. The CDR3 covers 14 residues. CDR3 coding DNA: TGTGCCAGCAGTTACAGGGAAGGGGGCTACGAGCAGTACTTC. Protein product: CASSYREGGYEQYF. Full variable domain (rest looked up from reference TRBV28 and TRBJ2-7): DVKVTQSSRYLVKRTGEKVFLECVQDMDHENMFWYRQDPGLGLRLIYFSYDVKMKEKGDIPEGYSVSREKKERFSLILESASTNQTSMYLCASSYREGGYEQYFGPGTRLTVT.

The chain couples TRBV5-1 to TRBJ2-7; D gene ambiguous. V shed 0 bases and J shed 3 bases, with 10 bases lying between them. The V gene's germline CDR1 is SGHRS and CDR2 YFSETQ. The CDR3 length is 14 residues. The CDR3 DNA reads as TGCGCCAGCAGCTTGGGACAAGAAGACTACGAGCAGTACTTC. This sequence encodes CASSLGQEDYEQYF.

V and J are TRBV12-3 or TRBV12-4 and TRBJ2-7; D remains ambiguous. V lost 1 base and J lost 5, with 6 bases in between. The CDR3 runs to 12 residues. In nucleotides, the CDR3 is TGTGCCAGCAGTTTAGTAGTGGACGAGCAGTACTTC. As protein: CASSLVVDEQYF.

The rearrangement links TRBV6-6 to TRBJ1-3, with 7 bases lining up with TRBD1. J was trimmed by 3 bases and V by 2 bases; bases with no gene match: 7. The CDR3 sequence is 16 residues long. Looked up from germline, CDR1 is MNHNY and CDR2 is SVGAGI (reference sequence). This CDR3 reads CASSYPTGRLGNTIYF. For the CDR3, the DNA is TGTGCCAGCAGTTACCCGACAGGGAGGCTTGGAAACACCATATATTTT.

CDR3: CASSPRGGGTDTQYF. The CDR3 region has the DNA TGTGCCAGCAGCCCGCGGGGGGGCGGGACAGATACGCAGTATTTT. J is TRBJ2-3 and V is TRBV5-4, with 9 bases lining up with TRBD2. The V gene's germline CDR1 is SGHNT and CDR2 YYREEE (reference sequence). The V gene end was trimmed by 4 bases and the J gene end by 3 bases; junction bases not matched to a gene: 6. The CDR3 consists of 15 residues.

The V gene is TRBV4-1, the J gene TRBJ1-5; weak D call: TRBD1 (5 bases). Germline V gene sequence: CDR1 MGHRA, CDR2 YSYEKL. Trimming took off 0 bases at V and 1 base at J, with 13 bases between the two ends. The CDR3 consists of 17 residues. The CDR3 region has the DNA TGCGCCAGCAGCCAAGATTTGGGGGGGTACAGCAATCAGCCCCAGCATTTT. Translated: CASSQDLGGYSNQPQHF.

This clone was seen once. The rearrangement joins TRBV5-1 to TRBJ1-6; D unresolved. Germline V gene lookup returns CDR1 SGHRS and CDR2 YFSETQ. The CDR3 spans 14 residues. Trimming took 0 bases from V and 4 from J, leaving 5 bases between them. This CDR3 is CASSLDSYNSPLHF. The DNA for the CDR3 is TGCGCCAGCAGCTTGGACAGTTATAATTCACCCCTCCACTTT.

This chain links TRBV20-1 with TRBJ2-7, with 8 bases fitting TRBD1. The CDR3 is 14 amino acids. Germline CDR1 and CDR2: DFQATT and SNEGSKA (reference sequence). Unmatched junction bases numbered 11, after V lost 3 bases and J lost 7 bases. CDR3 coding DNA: TGCAGTGCTAGTCAGACAGGGGCCCCGCGGGAGCAGTACTTC. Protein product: CSASQTGAPREQYF.

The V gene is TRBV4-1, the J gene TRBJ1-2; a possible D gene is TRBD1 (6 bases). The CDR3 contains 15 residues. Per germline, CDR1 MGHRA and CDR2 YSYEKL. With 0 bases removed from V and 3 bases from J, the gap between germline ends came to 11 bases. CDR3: CASSQDLGGHYGYTF. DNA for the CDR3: TGCGCCAGCAGCCAAGATCTTGGGGGCCACTATGGCTACACCTTC.

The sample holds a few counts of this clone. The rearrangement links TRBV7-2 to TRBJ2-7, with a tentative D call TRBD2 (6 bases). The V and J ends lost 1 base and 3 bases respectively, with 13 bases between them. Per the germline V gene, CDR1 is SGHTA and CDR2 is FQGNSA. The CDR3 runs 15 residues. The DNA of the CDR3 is TGTGCCAGCAGCTTAGACGCGAGGACTAACTACGAGCAGTACTTC. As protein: CASSLDARTNYEQYF.

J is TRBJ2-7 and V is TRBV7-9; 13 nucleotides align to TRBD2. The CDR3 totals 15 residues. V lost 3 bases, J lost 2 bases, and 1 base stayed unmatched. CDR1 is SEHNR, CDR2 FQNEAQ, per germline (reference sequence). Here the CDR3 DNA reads TGTGCCAGCAGCTTCGGGACTAGCGGGGCCTACGAGCAGTACTTC. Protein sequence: CASSFGTSGAYEQYF.

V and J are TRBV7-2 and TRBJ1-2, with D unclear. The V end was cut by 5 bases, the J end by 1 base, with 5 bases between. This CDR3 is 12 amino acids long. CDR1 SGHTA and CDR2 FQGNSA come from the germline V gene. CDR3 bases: TGTGCCAGCAGCCCCCTTAACTATGGCTACACCTTC. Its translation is CASSPLNYGYTF.

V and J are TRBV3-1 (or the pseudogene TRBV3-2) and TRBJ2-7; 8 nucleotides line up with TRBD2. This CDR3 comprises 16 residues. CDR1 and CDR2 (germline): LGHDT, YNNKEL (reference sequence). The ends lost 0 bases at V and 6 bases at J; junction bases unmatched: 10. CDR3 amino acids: CASSQDGLALPPEQYF. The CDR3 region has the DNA TGTGCCAGCAGCCAAGATGGACTAGCCTTACCCCCCGAGCAGTACTTC.

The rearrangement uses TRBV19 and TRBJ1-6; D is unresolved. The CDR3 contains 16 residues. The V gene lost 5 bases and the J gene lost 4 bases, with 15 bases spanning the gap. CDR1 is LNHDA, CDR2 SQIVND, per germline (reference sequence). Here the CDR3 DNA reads TGTGCCAGTAGTGCAGATGAGACTGATTATAATTCACCCCTCCACTTT. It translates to CASSADETDYNSPLHF.

The CDR3 spells CASSLGHAYGYTF. The CDR3 nucleotides are TGCGCCAGCAGCTTAGGACACGCCTATGGCTACACCTTC. The chain employs TRBV5-1 and TRBJ1-2; the D gene is possibly TRBD1 (5 bases). Germline values: CDR1 SGHRS, CDR2 YFSETQ. This CDR3 is 13 amino acids long. Trimming took off 2 bases at V and 4 bases at J, with 9 bases between the two ends.

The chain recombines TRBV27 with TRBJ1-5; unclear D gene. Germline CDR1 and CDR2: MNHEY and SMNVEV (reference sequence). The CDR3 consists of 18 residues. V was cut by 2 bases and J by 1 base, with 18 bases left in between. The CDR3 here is CASSLSYSPIGSNQPQHF. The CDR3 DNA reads TGTGCCAGCAGTTTAAGTTACAGTCCGATCGGAAGCAATCAGCCCCAGCATTTT.

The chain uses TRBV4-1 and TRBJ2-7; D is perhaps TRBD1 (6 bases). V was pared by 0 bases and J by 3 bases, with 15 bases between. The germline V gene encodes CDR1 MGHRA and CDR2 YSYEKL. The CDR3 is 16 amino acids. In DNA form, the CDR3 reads TGCGCCAGCAGCCAAGAAGGGACACCCTCTCTCTACGAGCAGTACTTC. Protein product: CASSQEGTPSLYEQYF.

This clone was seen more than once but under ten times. CDR3 bases: TGTGCCAGCAGTTCCGGACAGGTCCCAAAGCAGTACTTC. It encodes CASSSGQVPKQYF. V usage is TRBV28 and J usage is TRBJ2-7, with TRBD1 identical over 7 bases. This CDR3 has 13 residues. Germline V gives CDR1 MDHEN, CDR2 SYDVKM. Germline trimming cut 4 bases from V and 8 bases from J; bases unmatched to any gene: 8.